This paragraph covers one T cell receptor (beta chain) sequence. Its specificity is unknown. The assay was immunoSEQ multiplex PCR, and TCRdb's table has in-frame clones only and misses some. The sample contains some 1 million clones, around 76% of which appear only once. The sample belongs to a study of shared clonotypes between healthy human individuals. In the study overall: Researchers assigned three CD4 naive, three CD4 memory, two CD8 naive and one CD8 memory plate to each donor. Overall study findings and caveats: Generation probabilities of non-shared clonotypes were lower (relative to those shared by all four donors).

J gave up 6 bases and V 2 bases, and 5 bases lay outside the gene matches. Per germline, CDR1 SGHDT and CDR2 YYEEEE. The CDR3 is 13 residues long. The source of this sequence is a man between 18 and 35 years old in good health. Material: memory CD4+ T cells sorted from blood. Subset given: CD45RA-negative fraction. The V call is TRBV5-6, the J call TRBJ2-7; 7 positions agree with TRBD1. CDR3 protein: CASSLLRGSEQYF. The CDR3 region has the DNA TGTGCCAGCAGCTTACTCAGGGGGAGCGAGCAGTACTTC.